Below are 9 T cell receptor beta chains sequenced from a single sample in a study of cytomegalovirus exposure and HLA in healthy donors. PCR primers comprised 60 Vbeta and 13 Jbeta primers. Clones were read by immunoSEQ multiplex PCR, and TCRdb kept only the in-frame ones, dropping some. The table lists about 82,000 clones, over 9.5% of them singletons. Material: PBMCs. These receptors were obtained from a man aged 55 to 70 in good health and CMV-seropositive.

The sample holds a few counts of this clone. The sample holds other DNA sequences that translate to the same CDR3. CDR3 protein: CASSQEGRVRGNEKLFF. CDR3 DNA: TGTGCCAGCAGCCAGGAGGGTCGGGTCCGCGGTAATGAAAAACTGTTTTTT. The rearrangement uses TRBV4-2 and TRBJ1-4; D remains unclear. The V end was cut by 3 bases, the J end by 4 bases, with 18 bases between. Per germline, CDR1 LGHNA and CDR2 YNFKEQ. The CDR3 length is 17 residues.

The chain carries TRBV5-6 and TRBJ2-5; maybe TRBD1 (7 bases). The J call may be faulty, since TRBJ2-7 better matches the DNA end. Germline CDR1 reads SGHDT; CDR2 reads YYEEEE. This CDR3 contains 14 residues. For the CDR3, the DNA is TGTGCCTCTCTCCCACAGGGGAGGTCCTACGAGCAGTACTTC. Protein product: CASLPQGRSYEQYF.

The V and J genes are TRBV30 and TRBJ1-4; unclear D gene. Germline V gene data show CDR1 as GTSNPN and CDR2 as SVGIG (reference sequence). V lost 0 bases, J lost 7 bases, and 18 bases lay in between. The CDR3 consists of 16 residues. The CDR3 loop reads CAWSVGPAVTAEKLFF. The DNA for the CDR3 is TGTGCCTGGAGTGTAGGCCCGGCGGTTACTGCTGAAAAACTGTTTTTT.

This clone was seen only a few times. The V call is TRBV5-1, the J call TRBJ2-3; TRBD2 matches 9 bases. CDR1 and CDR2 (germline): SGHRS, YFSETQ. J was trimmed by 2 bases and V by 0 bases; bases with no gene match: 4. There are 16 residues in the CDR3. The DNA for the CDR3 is TGCGCCAGCAGCTTGGGGCTAGCGGGGTCCACAGATACGCAGTATTTT. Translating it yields CASSLGLAGSTDTQYF.

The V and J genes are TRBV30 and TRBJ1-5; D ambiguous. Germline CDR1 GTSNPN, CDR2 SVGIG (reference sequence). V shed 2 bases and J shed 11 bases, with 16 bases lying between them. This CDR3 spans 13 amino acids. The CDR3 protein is CAWSLGESRAQHF. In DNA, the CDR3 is TGTGCCTGGAGTTTGGGCGAGTCGAGGGCCCAGCATTTT.

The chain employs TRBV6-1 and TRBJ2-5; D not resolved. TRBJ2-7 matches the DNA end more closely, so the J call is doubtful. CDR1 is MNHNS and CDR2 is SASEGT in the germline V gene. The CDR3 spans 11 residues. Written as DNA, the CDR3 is TGTGCCAGCAGTGACCTCTACGAGCAGTACTTC. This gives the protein CASSDLYEQYF.

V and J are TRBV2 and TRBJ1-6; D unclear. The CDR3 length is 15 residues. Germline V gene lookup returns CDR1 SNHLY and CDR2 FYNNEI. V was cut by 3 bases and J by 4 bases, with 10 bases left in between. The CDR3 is CASSDLVSYNSPLHF. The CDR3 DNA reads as TGTGCCAGCAGTGATCTAGTGTCATATAATTCACCCCTCCACTTT.

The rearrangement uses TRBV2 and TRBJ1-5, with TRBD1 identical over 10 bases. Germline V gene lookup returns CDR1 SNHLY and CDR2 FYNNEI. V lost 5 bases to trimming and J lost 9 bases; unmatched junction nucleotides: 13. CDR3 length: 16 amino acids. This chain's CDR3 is CASSLRRDRGLGPQHF. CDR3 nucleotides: TGTGCCAGCAGTCTCCGCCGGGACAGGGGCTTAGGGCCCCAGCATTTT.

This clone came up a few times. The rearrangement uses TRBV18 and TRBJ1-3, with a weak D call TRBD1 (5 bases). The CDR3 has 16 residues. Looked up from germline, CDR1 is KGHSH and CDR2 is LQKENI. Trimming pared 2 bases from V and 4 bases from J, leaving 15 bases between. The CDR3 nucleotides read TGTGCCAGCTCACCAGCCCAGGGTCGGGCGGGAAACACCATATATTTT. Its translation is CASSPAQGRAGNTIYF.